The rows below give T cell receptor beta chains drawn from one sample of a study of blood T cell repertoires in COVID-19. The protocol was immunoSEQ multiplex PCR, while the TCRdb copy is restricted to in-frame clones and leaves out a portion. The sample contains about 190,000 clones, roughly 80% of which appear only once. Sequenced material: peripheral blood. All receptors derive from a man in his forties or fifties who had recovered from COVID-19. The CDR3 runs from the conserved cysteine through the conserved F or W. The order of the fields is J gene, D gene, V gene, clone size, CDR3 protein, CDR3 DNA. The D gene is left open where the match is weak. The size field is filled for only some rows; it gives once, few, many or a size class.

J: TRBJ2-2
D: TRBD1
V: TRBV2
size: once
CDR3: CASRRQGLSDTGELFF
DNA: TGTGCCAGCAGGCGACAGGGGCTTTCCGACACCGGGGAGCTGTTTTTT

J: TRBJ1-5
D: TRBD1
V: TRBV4-3
size: NA
CDR3: CASSQDGTGLNQPQHF
DNA: TGCGCCAGCAGCCAAGATGGGACAGGGCTCAATCAGCCCCAGCATTTT

J: TRBJ2-5
D: NA
V: TRBV9
size: NA
CDR3: CASSVGFSETQYF
DNA: TGTGCCAGCAGCGTAGGTTTCTCCGAGACCCAGTACTTC

J: TRBJ2-7
D: NA
V: TRBV20-1
size: NA
CDR3: CSASPNRDSPGYF
DNA: TGCAGTGCTAGTCCTAACCGGGACTCCCCGGGGTACTTC

J: TRBJ2-4
D: NA
V: TRBV30
size: NA
CDR3: CAWRNRAKNIQYF
DNA: TGTGCCTGGAGGAACCGGGCCAAAAACATTCAGTACTTC

J: TRBJ2-3
D: TRBD2
V: TRBV5-8
size: NA
CDR3: CASSPGRLADTDTQYF
DNA: TGTGCCAGCAGCCCGGGTCGACTAGCGGACACAGATACGCAGTATTTT

J: TRBJ2-7
D: TRBD2
V: TRBV29-1
size: NA
CDR3: CSVEDSGRGDYEQYF
DNA: TGCAGCGTTGAAGATTCGGGGCGGGGGGACTACGAGCAGTACTTC

J: TRBJ1-2
D: NA
V: TRBV28
size: once
CDR3: CASRETGTSINYGYTF
DNA: TGTGCCAGCAGGGAGACCGGGACTTCCATTAACTATGGCTACACCTTC

J: TRBJ1-4
D: NA
V: TRBV27
size: once
CDR3: CASSFGGYNEKLFF
DNA: TGTGCCAGCAGTTTTGGGGGGTATAATGAAAAACTGTTTTTT

J: TRBJ2-7
D: NA
V: TRBV12-3/TRBV12-4
size: NA
CDR3: CASSLALAYEQYF
DNA: TGTGCCAGCAGTTTGGCTCTGGCCTACGAGCAGTACTTC

J: TRBJ1-2
D: NA
V: TRBV19
size: NA
CDR3: CASSIDGRNYGYTF
DNA: TGTGCCAGTAGTATAGATGGCAGGAACTATGGCTACACCTTC

J: TRBJ2-2
D: NA
V: TRBV28
size: NA
CDR3: CASSLTLTGELFF
DNA: TGTGCCAGCAGTTTAACTCTGACCGGGGAGCTGTTTTTT

J: TRBJ2-1
D: NA
V: TRBV3-1/TRBV3-2
size: NA
CDR3: CASSQGLGSGEQFF
DNA: TGTGCCAGCAGCCAGGGGCTAGGTTCCGGTGAGCAGTTCTTC

J: TRBJ1-1
D: NA
V: TRBV19
size: NA
CDR3: CASSTEFAEAFF
DNA: TGTGCCAGTAGTACCGAGTTCGCTGAAGCTTTCTTT

J: TRBJ2-7
D: NA
V: TRBV27
size: NA
CDR3: CASSSTTAIGGKQYF
DNA: TGTGCCAGCAGTTCCACTACAGCTATAGGGGGAAAGCAGTACTTC

J: TRBJ2-7
D: NA
V: TRBV6-2/TRBV6-3
size: NA
CDR3: CASSTSLEQYF
DNA: TGTGCCAGCAGTACTAGTTTAGAGCAGTACTTC

J: TRBJ1-2
D: NA
V: TRBV1
size: NA
CDR3: CTSSPGQLVPPYYGYTF
DNA: TGCACCAGCAGCCCGGGACAGCTCGTTCCGCCCTACTATGGCTACACCTTC

J: TRBJ1-1
D: NA
V: TRBV20-1
size: NA
CDR3: CSALRGSEAFF
DNA: TGCAGTGCTTTGCGGGGGAGTGAAGCTTTCTTT